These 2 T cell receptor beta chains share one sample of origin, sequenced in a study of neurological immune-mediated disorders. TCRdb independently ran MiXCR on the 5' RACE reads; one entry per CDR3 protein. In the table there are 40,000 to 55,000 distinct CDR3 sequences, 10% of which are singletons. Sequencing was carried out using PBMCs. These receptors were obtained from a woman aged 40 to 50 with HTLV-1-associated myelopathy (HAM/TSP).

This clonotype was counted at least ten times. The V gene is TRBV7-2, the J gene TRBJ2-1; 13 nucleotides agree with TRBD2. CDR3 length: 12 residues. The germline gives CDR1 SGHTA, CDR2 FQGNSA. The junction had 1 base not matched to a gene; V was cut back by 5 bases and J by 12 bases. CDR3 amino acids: CASSRLAGGQFF. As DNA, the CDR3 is TGTGCCAGCAGCCGACTAGCGGGGGGGCAGTTCTTC.

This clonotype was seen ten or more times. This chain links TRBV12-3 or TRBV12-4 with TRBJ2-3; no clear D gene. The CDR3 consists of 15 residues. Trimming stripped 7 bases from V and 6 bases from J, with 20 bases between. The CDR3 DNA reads TGTGCCAGCACCCCCGGCCAGCTTTGGGCGGATACGCAGTATTTT. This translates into CASTPGQLWADTQYF.